The sequence of this TCR beta chain was determined in a study of identical twins. Study-wide results and caveats: Analyses of zero insertions could be partly confounded by invariant MAIT and iNKT cells. Twins' surplus sharing was weaker for beta out-of-frame sequences.

Per germline, CDR1 LGHDT and CDR2 YNNKEL (reference sequence). Trimming took off 3 bases at V and 5 bases at J, with 11 bases between the two ends. This CDR3 spans 13 amino acids. MiXCR was run by TCRdb on the 5' RACE reads, yielding one entry per CDR3 protein. The sample has approximately 600,000 distinct CDR3 sequences, roughly 7.2% seen once; the top ten hold about 1.6%. Ten or more counts support this clonotype. No antigen is known for it. No donor was unhealthy or non-Caucasian. The sample also formed part of further work on yellow fever vaccine responses in identical twins.

The chain joins TRBV3-1 to TRBJ2-7, with D perhaps TRBD2 (7 bases). This TCR was recovered from a woman younger than 30 in good health. Material for sequencing was PBMCs. The CDR3 reads CASSHGGRDEQYF. CDR3 DNA sequence: TGTGCCAGCAGCCACGGGGGGCGCGACGAGCAGTACTTC.